The clone carrying this T cell receptor (beta chain) has ten or more counts. Its antigen is undetermined. Unique molecular identifiers (one per individual cDNA molecule) were attached. TCRdb re-called the 5' RACE reads with MiXCR, one entry per CDR3 protein. The table lists tens of thousands of distinct CDR3 sequences, 5.9% of them singletons. This specimen comes from a study of early T cells in non-severe SARS-CoV-2 infection. Overall study: Sequenced material consisted of bulk RNA (from unsorted whole blood), and chains were unpaired.

V dropped 6 bases and J dropped 4 bases, with 16 bases sitting between them. This CDR3 contains 14 residues. From germline, CDR1 is SGHTS and CDR2 YDEGEE. Study observations and caveats: Clonotype matching in VDJdb favored anti-spike CD8 responses and did not capture private and CD4 specificities.

This receptor was taken from an adult who was a healthcare worker with PCR-confirmed SARS-CoV-2 infection or an uninfected control (not recorded which). This chain joins TRBV5-8 and TRBJ1-1; tentative D call: TRBD1 (5 bases). The sequenced sample consisted of whole blood. CDR3 region: CASNFRVRGTEAFF. Written as DNA, the CDR3 is TGTGCCAGCAACTTCAGGGTAAGGGGCACTGAAGCTTTCTTT.